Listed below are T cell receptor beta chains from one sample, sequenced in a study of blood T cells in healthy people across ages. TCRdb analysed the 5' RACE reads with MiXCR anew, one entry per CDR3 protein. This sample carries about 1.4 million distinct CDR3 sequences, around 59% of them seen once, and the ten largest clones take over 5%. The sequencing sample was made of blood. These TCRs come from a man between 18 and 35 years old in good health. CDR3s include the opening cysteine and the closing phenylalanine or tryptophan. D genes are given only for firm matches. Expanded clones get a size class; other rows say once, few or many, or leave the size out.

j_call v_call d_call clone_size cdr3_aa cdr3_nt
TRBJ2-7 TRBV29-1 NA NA CSVEDNGGTYEQYF TGCAGCGTTGAAGATAATGGCGGAACCTACGAGCAGTACTTC
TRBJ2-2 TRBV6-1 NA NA CASRTDQTGELFF TGTGCCAGCAGGACCGACCAAACCGGGGAGCTGTTTTTT
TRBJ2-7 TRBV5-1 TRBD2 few CASSLELAGTLTYEQYF TGCGCCAGCAGCTTGGAACTAGCGGGTACGCTAACCTACGAGCAGTACTTC
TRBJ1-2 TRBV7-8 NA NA CASSLGLNRANYGYTF TGTGCCAGCAGCTTAGGACTGAACAGAGCAAACTATGGCTACACCTTC
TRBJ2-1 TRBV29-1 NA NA CSVETVSCKEQFF TGCAGCGTTGAAACAGTCTCCTGCAAGGAGCAGTTCTTC
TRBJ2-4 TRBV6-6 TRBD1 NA CASSPGTGGFEIQYF TGTGCCAGCAGTCCGGGGACAGGGGGCTTCGAGATTCAGTACTTC
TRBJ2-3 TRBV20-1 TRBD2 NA CSARAGLAETDTQYF TGCAGTGCTAGAGCAGGACTAGCGGAGACAGATACGCAGTATTTT
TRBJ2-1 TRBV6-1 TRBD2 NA CASSEAPGLAAFDEQFF TGTGCCAGCAGTGAAGCGCCGGGACTAGCGGCTTTTGATGAGCAGTTCTTC
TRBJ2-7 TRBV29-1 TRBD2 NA CSGRGTSGSSYEQYF TGCAGCGGGCGAGGGACTAGCGGGAGCTCCTACGAGCAGTACTTC
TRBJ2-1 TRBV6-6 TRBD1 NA CASSYSRDRNEQFF TGTGCCAGCAGTTACTCCCGGGACAGAAATGAGCAGTTCTTC
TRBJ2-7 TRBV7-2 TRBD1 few CASTYGQGVDEQYF TGTGCCAGCACCTACGGACAGGGGGTCGACGAGCAGTACTTC
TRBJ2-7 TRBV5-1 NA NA CASSSLWVNYEQYF TGCGCCAGCAGCTCGCTGTGGGTTAACTACGAGCAGTACTTC
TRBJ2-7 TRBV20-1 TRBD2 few CSARDFMFRGGHYEQYF TGCAGTGCTAGAGATTTTATGTTTCGGGGGGGGCACTACGAGCAGTACTTC
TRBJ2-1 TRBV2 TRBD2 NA CASSDSGANNEQFF TGTGCCAGCAGTGATAGCGGGGCAAACAATGAGCAGTTCTTC
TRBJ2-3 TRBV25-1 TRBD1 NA CASSPWDRSTGTQYF TGTGCCAGCAGTCCTTGGGACAGGAGCACAGGTACGCAGTATTTT
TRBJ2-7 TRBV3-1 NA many CASSQGVYEQYF TGTGCCAGCAGCCAAGGGGTCTACGAGCAGTACTTC
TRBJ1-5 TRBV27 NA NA CASRQGILQPQHF TGTGCCAGCAGACAGGGAATTCTTCAGCCCCAGCATTTT
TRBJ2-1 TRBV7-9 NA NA CASSITTPNGNEQFF TGTGCCAGCAGCATTACCACACCCAATGGCAATGAGCAGTTCTTC
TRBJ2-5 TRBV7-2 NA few CASSDSLVLGRTQYF TGTGCCAGCAGCGACAGCTTAGTGCTGGGTAGGACCCAGTACTTC
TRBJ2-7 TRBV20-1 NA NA CSARNFMDGSSYEQYF TGCAGTGCTAGAAACTTCATGGACGGTAGCTCCTACGAGCAGTACTTC
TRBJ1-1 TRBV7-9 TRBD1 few CASSPQGYTEAFF TGTGCCAGCAGCCCACAGGGGTACACTGAAGCTTTCTTT
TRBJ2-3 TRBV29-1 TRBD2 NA CSGPGLAGARGLTDTQYF TGCAGCGGCCCGGGACTAGCGGGAGCCCGGGGCCTCACAGATACGCAGTATTTT
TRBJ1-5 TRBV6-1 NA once CASSEGGAQPQHF TGTGCCAGCAGTGAAGGGGGGGCTCAGCCCCAGCATTTT
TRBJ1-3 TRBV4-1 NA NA CASSIRGGNSGNTIYF TGCGCCAGCAGCATCCGCGGGGGAAACTCTGGAAACACCATATATTTT
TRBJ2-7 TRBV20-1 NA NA CSASRGGRGQYF TGCAGTGCTTCCAGGGGGGGAAGGGGGCAGTACTTC
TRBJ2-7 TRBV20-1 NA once CSWLAYEQYF TGCTCCTGGCTAGCCTACGAGCAGTACTTC
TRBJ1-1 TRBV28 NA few CASSFDSMNTEAFF TGTGCCAGCAGTTTTGACAGCATGAACACTGAAGCTTTCTTT
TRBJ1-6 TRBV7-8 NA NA CASVDGELKSSYNSPLHF TGTGCTAGCGTTGACGGTGAATTAAAGAGCTCCTATAATTCACCCCTCCACTTT
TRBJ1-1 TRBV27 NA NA CASSPGRGDEAFF TGTGCCAGCAGCCCAGGCAGAGGGGATGAAGCTTTCTTT
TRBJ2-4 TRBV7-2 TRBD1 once CASSSQTGGASSKNIQYF TGTGCCAGCAGCTCGCAGACAGGGGGCGCATCATCCAAAAACATTCAGTACTTC
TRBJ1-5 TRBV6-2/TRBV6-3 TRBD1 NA CASAASGTGDFYQPQHF TGTGCCAGCGCAGCCTCCGGGACAGGGGACTTCTATCAGCCCCAGCATTTT
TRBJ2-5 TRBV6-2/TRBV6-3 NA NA CASSYPTLRGNQETQYF TGTGCCAGCAGTTACCCCACTCTTCGGGGGAACCAAGAGACCCAGTACTTC
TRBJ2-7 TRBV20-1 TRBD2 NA CSASELTSRSSYEQYF TGCAGTGCTAGTGAATTGACTAGCCGTAGCTCCTACGAGCAGTACTTC
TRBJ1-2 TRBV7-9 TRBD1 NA CASSKTGKGSYTF TGTGCCAGCAGCAAGACAGGGAAGGGAAGCTACACCTTC
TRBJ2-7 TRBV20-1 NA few CSAHPASGLYEQYF TGCAGTGCTCACCCAGCCAGTGGGCTCTACGAGCAGTACTTC
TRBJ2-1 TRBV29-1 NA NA CSVFSASYNEQFF TGCAGCGTTTTCTCGGCTTCCTACAATGAGCAGTTCTTC
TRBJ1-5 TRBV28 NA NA CASSFVDRSNQPQHF TGTGCCAGCAGTTTCGTCGACAGGAGCAATCAGCCCCAGCATTTT
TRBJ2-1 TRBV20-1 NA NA CSAAPGGWDNEQFF TGCAGTGCAGCCCCAGGGGGGTGGGACAATGAGCAGTTCTTC
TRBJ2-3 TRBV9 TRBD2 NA CASSISGGESTDTQYF TGTGCCAGCAGCATCAGCGGGGGGGAATCTACAGATACGCAGTATTTT
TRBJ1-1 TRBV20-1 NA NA CSARDRLNTEAFF TGCAGTGCTAGAGACAGGTTGAACACTGAAGCTTTCTTT
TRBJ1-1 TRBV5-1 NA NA CASSPAGRGITEAFF TGCGCCAGCAGCCCCGCGGGGAGGGGGATCACTGAAGCTTTCTTT
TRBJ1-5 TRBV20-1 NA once CSAGTRSQPQHF TGCAGTGCGGGGACAAGGTCTCAGCCCCAGCATTTT